This entry is about one T cell receptor beta chain. Its target is unknown. In germline, CDR1 is SGHDT, CDR2 YYEEEE. The V and J ends lost 4 bases and 5 bases respectively, with 12 bases between them. The CDR3 extends over 14 amino acids. The repertoire was sequenced with immunoSEQ multiplex PCR; TCRdb's copy has only in-frame clones and lacks some. In the table there are tens of thousands of clones, more than 80% of which are singletons. These data are taken from a study of OX40 agonist ivuxolimab in advanced cancers. Study conclusions and caveats: CD8+ T cells were the subset that, on average, had more expanded clones than CD4+.

This receptor was obtained from an adult with an advanced solid tumor such as melanoma, head and neck, liver or kidney cancer. V and J are TRBV5-6 and TRBJ1-4, with D possibly being TRBD1 (6 bases). The sequencing here drew on CD4+ or CD8+ T cells sorted from blood, taken in a trial of the OX40 agonist ivuxolimab. The CDR3 sequence: CASSLQGENEKLFF. Here the CDR3 DNA reads TGTGCCAGCAGCCTACAGGGTGAAAATGAAAAACTGTTTTTT.